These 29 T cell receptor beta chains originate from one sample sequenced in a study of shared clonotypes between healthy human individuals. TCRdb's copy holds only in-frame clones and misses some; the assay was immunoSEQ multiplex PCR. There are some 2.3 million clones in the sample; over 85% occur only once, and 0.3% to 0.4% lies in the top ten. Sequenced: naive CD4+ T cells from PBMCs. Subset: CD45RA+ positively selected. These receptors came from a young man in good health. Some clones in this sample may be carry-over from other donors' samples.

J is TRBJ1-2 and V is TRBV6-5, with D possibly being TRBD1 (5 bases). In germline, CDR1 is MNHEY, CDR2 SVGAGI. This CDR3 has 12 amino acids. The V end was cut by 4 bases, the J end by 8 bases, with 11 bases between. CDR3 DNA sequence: TGTGCCAGCAGTTGGGACCTCCGGGGCTACACCTTC. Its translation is CASSWDLRGYTF.

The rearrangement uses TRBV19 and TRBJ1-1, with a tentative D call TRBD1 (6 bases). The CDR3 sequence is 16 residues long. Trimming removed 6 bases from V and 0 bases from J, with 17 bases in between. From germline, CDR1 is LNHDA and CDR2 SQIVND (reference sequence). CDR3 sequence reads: CASRVWGRGVNTEAFF. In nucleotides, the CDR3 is TGTGCCAGTAGAGTCTGGGGGCGAGGGGTGAACACTGAAGCTTTCTTT.

CDR3 sequence: CASSPTGIYEQYF. The CDR3 DNA sequence: TGTGCCAGCAGTCCCACAGGGATCTACGAGCAGTACTTC. The V gene is TRBV27, the J gene TRBJ2-7, with D perhaps TRBD1 (6 bases). CDR1 and CDR2 (germline): MNHEY, SMNVEV (reference sequence). The CDR3 runs 13 residues. The V and J ends lost 5 bases and 3 bases respectively, with 11 bases between them.

CDR3 coding DNA: TGCGCCAGCAGCCAAGCACAGAGGAATTCACCCCTCCACTTT. Residues: CASSQAQRNSPLHF. The rearrangement links TRBV4-3 to TRBJ1-6; D gene ambiguous. The V gene's germline CDR1 is LGHNA and CDR2 YSLEER. The CDR3 consists of 14 residues. V lost 1 base, J lost 7 bases, and 8 bases lay in between.

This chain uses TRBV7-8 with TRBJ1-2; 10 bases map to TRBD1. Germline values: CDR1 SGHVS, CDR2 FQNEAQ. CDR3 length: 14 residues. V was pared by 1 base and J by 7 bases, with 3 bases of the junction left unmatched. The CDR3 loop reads CASSLETGGSGYTF. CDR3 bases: TGTGCCAGCAGCTTAGAGACAGGGGGCTCTGGCTACACCTTC.

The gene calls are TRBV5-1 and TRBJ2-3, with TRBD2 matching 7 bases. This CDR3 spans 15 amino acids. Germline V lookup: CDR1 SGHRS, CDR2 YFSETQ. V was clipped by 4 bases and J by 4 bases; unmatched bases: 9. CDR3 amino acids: CASSARDYRADTQYF. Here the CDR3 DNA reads TGCGCCAGCAGCGCCCGGGACTACCGGGCAGATACGCAGTATTTT.

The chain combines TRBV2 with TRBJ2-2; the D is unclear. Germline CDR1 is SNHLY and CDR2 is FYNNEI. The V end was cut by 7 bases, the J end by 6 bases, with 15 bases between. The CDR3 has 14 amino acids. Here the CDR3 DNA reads TGTGCCAGCAATTCGGCGGTGTTCGCCGGGGAGCTGTTTTTT. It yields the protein CASNSAVFAGELFF.

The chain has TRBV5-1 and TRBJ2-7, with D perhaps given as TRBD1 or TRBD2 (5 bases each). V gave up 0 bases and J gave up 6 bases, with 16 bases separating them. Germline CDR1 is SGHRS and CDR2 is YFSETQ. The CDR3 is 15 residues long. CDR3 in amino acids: CASSLDPGSQREQYF. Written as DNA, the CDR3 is TGCGCCAGCAGCTTGGACCCAGGGAGCCAGCGCGAGCAGTACTTC.

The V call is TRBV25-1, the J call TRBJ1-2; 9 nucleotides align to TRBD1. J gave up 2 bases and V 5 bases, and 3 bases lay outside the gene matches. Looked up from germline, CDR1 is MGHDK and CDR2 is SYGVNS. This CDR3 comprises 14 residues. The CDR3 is CASSRDRVNYGYTF. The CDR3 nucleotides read TGTGCCAGCAGTCGGGACAGGGTGAACTATGGCTACACCTTC.

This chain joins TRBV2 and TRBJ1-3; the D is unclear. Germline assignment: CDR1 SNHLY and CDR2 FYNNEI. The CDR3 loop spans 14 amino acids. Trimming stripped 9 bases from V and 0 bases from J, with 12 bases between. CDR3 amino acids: CARGRAGSGNTIYF. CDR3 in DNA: TGTGCCAGGGGCCGGGCAGGCTCTGGAAACACCATATATTTT.

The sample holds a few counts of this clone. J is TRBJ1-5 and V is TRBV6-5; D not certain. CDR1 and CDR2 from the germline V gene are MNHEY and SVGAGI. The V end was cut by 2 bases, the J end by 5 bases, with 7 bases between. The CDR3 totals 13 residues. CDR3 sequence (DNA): TGTGCCAGCAGTTACGGGTTATATCAGCCCCAGCATTTT. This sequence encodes CASSYGLYQPQHF.

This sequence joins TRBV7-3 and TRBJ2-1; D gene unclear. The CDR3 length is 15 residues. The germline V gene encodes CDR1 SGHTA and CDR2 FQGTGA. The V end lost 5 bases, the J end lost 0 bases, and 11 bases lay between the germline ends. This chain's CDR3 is CASSELPSSYNEQFF. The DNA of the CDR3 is TGTGCCAGCAGCGAGCTGCCGAGCTCCTACAATGAGCAGTTCTTC.

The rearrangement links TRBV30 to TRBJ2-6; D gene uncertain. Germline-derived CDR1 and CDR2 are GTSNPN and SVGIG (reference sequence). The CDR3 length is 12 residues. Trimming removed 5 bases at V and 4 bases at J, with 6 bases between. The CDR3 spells CAWVRGANVLTF. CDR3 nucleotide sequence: TGTGCCTGGGTGCGGGGGGCCAACGTCCTGACTTTC.

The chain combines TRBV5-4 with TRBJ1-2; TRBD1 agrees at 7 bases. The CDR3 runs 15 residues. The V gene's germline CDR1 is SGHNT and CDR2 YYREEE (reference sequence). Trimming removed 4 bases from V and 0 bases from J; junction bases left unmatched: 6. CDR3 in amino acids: CASSLATGPNYGYTF. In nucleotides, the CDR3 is TGTGCCAGCAGCCTCGCGACAGGGCCTAACTATGGCTACACCTTC.

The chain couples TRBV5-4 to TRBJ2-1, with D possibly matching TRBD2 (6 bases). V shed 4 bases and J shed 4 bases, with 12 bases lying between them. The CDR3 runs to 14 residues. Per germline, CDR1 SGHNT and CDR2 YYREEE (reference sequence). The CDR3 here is CASSPPAGYNEQFF. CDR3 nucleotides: TGTGCCAGCAGCCCCCCGGCGGGATACAATGAGCAGTTCTTC.

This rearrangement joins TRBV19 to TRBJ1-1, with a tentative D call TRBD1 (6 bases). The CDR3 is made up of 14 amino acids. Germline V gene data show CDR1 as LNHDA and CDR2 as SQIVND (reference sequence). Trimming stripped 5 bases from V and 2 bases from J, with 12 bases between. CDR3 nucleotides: TGTGCCAGTAGTGGAGGGGGGGCTAACACTGAAGCTTTCTTT. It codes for CASSGGGANTEAFF.

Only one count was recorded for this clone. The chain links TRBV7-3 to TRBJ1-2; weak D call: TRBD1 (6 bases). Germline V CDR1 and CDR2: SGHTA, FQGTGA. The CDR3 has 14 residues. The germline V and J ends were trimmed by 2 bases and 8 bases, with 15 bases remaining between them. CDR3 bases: TGTGCCAGCAGCTTACGCCCAGGGGATAAGGGCTACACCTTC. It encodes CASSLRPGDKGYTF.

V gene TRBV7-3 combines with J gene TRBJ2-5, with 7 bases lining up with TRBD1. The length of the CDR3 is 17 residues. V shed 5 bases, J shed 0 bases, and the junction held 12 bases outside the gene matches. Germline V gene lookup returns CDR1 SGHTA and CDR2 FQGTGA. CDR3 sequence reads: CASSPGKGQWYQETQYF. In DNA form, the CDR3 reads TGTGCCAGCAGCCCGGGGAAGGGACAGTGGTACCAAGAGACCCAGTACTTC.

CDR3 bases: TGTGCCAGCAGCCCAGATAGGATAGCCACCTACGAGCAGTACTTC. As protein: CASSPDRIATYEQYF. This sequence joins TRBV4-2 and TRBJ2-5; D uncertain. The DNA end lines up better with TRBJ2-7; the J call may be wrong. CDR1 is LGHNA and CDR2 is YNFKEQ in the germline V gene. CDR3 length equals 15 residues.

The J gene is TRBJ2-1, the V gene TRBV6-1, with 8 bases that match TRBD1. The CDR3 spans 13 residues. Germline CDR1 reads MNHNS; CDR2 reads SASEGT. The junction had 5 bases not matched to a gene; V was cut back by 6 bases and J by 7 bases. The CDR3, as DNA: TGTGCCAGCAGATGGGACAGGCGAAATGAGCAGTTCTTC. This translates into CASRWDRRNEQFF.

Here the CDR3 DNA reads TGTGCCAGCAGCACACGAACTCCACGGGAGGGCCCTAGTGAGCAGTTCTTC. Its protein is CASSTRTPREGPSEQFF. This chain joins TRBV11-3 and TRBJ2-1; 8 nucleotides align to TRBD2. From germline, CDR1 is SGHNT and CDR2 YENEEA. The CDR3 totals 17 residues. The J segment lost 9 bases and the V segment lost 5 bases, leaving 18 bases of the junction unmatched.

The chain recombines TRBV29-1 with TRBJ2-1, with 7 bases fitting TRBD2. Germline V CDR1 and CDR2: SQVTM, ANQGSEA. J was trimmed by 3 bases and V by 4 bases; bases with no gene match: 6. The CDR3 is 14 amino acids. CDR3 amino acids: CSVGVGGSYNEQFF. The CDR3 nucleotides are TGCAGCGTTGGGGTCGGCGGGAGCTACAATGAGCAGTTCTTC.

CDR3 in DNA: TGTGCCAGTAGTGACCCGGGGCTCTATGGCTACACCTTC. It codes for CASSDPGLYGYTF. This chain links TRBV19 with TRBJ1-2, with D possibly matching TRBD1 (5 bases). Germline V gives CDR1 LNHDA, CDR2 SQIVND (reference sequence). V was trimmed by 5 bases and J by 4 bases, leaving 11 bases between them. The CDR3 length is 13 residues.

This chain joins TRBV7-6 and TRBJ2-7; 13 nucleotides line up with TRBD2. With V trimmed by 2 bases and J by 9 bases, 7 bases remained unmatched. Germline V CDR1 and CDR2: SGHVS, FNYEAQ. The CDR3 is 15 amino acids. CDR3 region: CASSLTSGRAGGQYF. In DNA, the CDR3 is TGTGCCAGCAGCTTAACTAGCGGGAGGGCCGGGGGGCAGTACTTC.

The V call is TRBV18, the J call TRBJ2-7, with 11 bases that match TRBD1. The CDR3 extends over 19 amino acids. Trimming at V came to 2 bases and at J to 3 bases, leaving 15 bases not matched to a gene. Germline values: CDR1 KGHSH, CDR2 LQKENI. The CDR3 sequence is CASSPFRSTGTGGDYEQYF. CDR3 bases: TGTGCCAGCTCACCATTTCGAAGCACCGGGACAGGGGGGGACTACGAGCAGTACTTC. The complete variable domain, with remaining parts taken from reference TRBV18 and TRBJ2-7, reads NAGVMQNPRHLVRRRGQEARLRCSPMKGHSHVYWYRQLPEEGLKFMVYLQKENIIDESGMPKERFSAEFPKEGPSILRIQQVVRGDSAAYFCASSPFRSTGTGGDYEQYFGPGTRLTVT.

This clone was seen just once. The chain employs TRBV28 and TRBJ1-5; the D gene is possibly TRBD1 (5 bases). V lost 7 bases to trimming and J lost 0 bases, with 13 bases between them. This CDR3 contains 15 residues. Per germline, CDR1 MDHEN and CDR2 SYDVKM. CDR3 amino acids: CASNIGVSSNQPQHF. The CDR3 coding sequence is TGTGCCAGCAACATAGGGGTATCTAGCAATCAGCCCCAGCATTTT. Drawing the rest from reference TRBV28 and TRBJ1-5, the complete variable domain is DVKVTQSSRYLVKRTGEKVFLECVQDMDHENMFWYRQDPGLGLRLIYFSYDVKMKEKGDIPEGYSVSREKKERFSLILESASTNQTSMYLCASNIGVSSNQPQHFGDGTRLSIL.

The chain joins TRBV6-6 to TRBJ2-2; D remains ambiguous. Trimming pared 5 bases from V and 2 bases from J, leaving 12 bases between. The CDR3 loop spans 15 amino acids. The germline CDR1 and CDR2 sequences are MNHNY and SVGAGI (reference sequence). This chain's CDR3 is CASSNRNRNTGELFF. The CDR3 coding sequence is TGTGCCAGCAGTAATCGAAACAGAAACACCGGGGAGCTGTTTTTT.

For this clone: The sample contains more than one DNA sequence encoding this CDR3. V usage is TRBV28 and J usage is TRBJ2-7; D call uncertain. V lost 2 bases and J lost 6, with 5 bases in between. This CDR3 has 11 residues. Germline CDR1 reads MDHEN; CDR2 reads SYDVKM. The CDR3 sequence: CASSLRGEQYF. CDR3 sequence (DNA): TGTGCCAGCAGTTTAAGAGGCGAGCAGTACTTC.

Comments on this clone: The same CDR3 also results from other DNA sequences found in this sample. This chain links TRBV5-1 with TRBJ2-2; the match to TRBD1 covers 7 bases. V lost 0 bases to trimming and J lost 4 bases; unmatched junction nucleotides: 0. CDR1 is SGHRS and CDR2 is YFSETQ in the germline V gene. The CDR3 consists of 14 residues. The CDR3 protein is CASSLAGGTGELFF. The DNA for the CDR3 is TGCGCCAGCAGCTTGGCAGGGGGCACCGGGGAGCTGTTTTTT.